The source of this TCR beta chain is a study of blood T cell repertoires in COVID-19. Authors' data handling: Reference gene primers were amplified, and this amplification served to estimate nucleated cell counts. Assay used: immunoSEQ multiplex PCR; TCRdb lists only in-frame clones, some missing. Clone size and the V and J calls come from that table; the DNA yielded D and trimming. This table holds 350,000 or so clones, 80% to 90% found once. The CDR3 runs to 15 residues. Germline V gives CDR1 ENHRY, CDR2 SYGVKD. J was trimmed by 7 bases and V by 7 bases; bases with no gene match: 12. The sequence was obtained from a man aged 25-40 years with active or convalescent COVID-19. Source material: peripheral blood. The rearrangement uses TRBV10-3 and TRBJ2-7, with TRBD2 matching 11 bases. In DNA, the CDR3 is TGTGCCATCACCTCTAGCGGGAGGCCCTCCGGTGAGCAGTACTTC. Its protein is CAITSSGRPSGEQYF.